This TCR beta chain emerged from a study of metastatic and nonmetastatic thyroid tumors (dated by TCRdb to the early 2020s). Looking at the study overall: Repertoires were compared across peripheral blood and tumor or nodule tissue samples from malignant and benign thyroid patients. Paper-wide results and their limitations: In both blood and tumor samples, TCR beta diversity was reported to be significantly higher in malignant tumors than in benign nodules.

This clone has at least ten counts. The target of this receptor is not known. Nothing much larger sits one base from this clone, and base qualities are not available. Reading the germline V gene gives CDR1 MNHNS and CDR2 SASEGT. V is cut back by 11 bases and J by 2 bases, with 4 bases in the junction unmatched. The CDR3 covers 12 residues, taking in both the cysteine and the phenylalanine. Only the CDR3 region is kept as DNA, spanning 36 bases read in frame from base 1. No treatment had been received by any patient before thyroid surgery. Using T-cell receptor beta sequencing, the study looked back at clinical samples from patients collected from the early 2010s to the late 2010s. Library creation used PCR. Instrument on record: Illumina HiSeq 4000. High-throughput sequencing was used to profile the TCR beta-chain CDR3 region of each patient. From the authors' description of their analysis: The researchers built a classifier to tell apart papillary thyroid cancer patients with distant metastasis, based on CDR3 differences among clinicopathological groups. To measure repertoire diversity the researchers used the Shannon index, while the Morisita-Horn index served to gauge how similar the tumor and blood repertoires were. TCRdb redid the processing of the public reads, applying fastp at Q25 and MiXCR, and retained in-frame beta chains. TCRdb, not the original authors, processed these V and J calls. The table for this sample lists more than 70,000 clones; 8.6% of them were counted only once. 8% to 10% of the sample is in the top ten clones.

The TCR was taken from a female donor with papillary thyroid cancer or a benign thyroid nodule (not recorded which). Some clones in this sample may be carry-over from other donors' samples. Sequenced: blood. The chain joins TRBV6-1 to TRBJ2-7, with 9 bases matching TRBD1. CDR3 sequence: CAGRTGAYEQYF. The nucleotide sequence is given as TGTGCCGGAAGGACAGGGGCCTACGAGCAGTACTTC.